The 23 T cell receptor beta chains in this list originate from one sample, sequenced in a study of control samples from healthy donors and cancer patients. Data came from immunoSEQ multiplex PCR; TCRdb stores just in-frame clones and leaves some out. There are tens of thousands of clones in the sample; 88% occur only once, and approximately 15% lies in the top ten. Sequencing input: blood. The receptors stem from a woman between 70 and 85 years old in good health.

This chain joins TRBV6-4 and TRBJ2-7, with a possible D match to TRBD2 (6 bases). The germline V and J ends were trimmed by 2 bases and 4 bases, with 15 bases remaining between them. CDR3 length: 15 residues. Per germline, CDR1 MRHNA and CDR2 SNTAGT. Here the CDR3 DNA reads TGTGCCAGCAGTGACCAGTGGGGGGTCCTTTACGAGCAGTACTTC. It encodes CASSDQWGVLYEQYF.

This clone has only one observation. This chain joins TRBV12-3 or TRBV12-4 and TRBJ1-1; D gene uncertain. Trimming left V 3 bases short and J 9 bases short, with 8 bases between. The CDR3 covers 11 residues. This chain's CDR3 is CASSFGQKAFF. CDR3 nucleotides: TGTGCCAGCAGTTTCGGGCAGAAAGCTTTCTTT.

The genes are TRBV2 and TRBJ1-5; 7 bases agree with TRBD1. The CDR3 is 15 amino acids. The V and J ends lost 3 bases and 5 bases, in that order; junction bases with no gene match: 7. Germline CDR1 reads SNHLY; CDR2 reads FYNNEI. In DNA form, the CDR3 reads TGTGCCAGCAGTGAGGGGGACAGATTCGATCAGCCCCAGCATTTT. It encodes CASSEGDRFDQPQHF.

The chain couples TRBV19 to TRBJ1-1, with 8 positions matching TRBD1. Germline CDR1 LNHDA, CDR2 SQIVND (reference sequence). CDR3 length: 14 residues. The V and J ends lost 5 bases and 3 bases, in that order; junction bases with no gene match: 5. CDR3 amino acids: CASSAGTGYTEAFF. DNA of the CDR3: TGTGCCAGTAGTGCGGGGACAGGTTACACTGAAGCTTTCTTT.

This clone appeared a few times. The V gene is TRBV6-5, the J gene TRBJ1-1; D not resolved. Germline lookup yields CDR1 MNHEY and CDR2 SVGAGI. V was shortened by 6 bases and J by 1 base, with 6 bases between the two germline ends. This CDR3 comprises 12 residues. The CDR3 loop is CASRDQNTEAFF. CDR3 sequence (DNA): TGTGCCAGCAGGGACCAGAACACTGAAGCTTTCTTT.

V is TRBV7-8 and J is TRBJ1-6, with a tentative D call TRBD1 (5 bases). The V end was cut by 5 bases, the J end by 1 base, with 9 bases between. The CDR3 is 15 amino acids. Per the germline V gene, CDR1 is SGHVS and CDR2 is FQNEAQ. CDR3 sequence reads: CASSVGGSYNSPLHF. The CDR3 coding sequence is TGTGCCAGCAGCGTCGGGGGTTCCTATAATTCACCCCTCCACTTT.

The genes are TRBV10-2 and TRBJ1-2, with 8 bases that match TRBD1. The V segment lost 6 bases and the J segment 5 bases; nucleotides outside the gene matches: 5. This CDR3 has 13 amino acids. From germline, CDR1 is WSHSY and CDR2 SAAADI. Here the CDR3 DNA reads TGCGCCAGCAGCCCGACAGGGGTGTATGGCTACACCTTC. The encoded protein is CASSPTGVYGYTF.

The chain couples TRBV6-2 or TRBV6-3 to TRBJ1-5, with D unclear. The V gene's germline CDR1 is MNHEY and CDR2 SVGEGT. The CDR3 consists of 14 residues. V was shortened by 4 bases and J by 0 bases, with 7 bases between the two germline ends. In DNA form, the CDR3 reads TGTGCCAGCAGTTCCTTCTATAGCAATCAGCCCCAGCATTTT. Protein product: CASSSFYSNQPQHF.

This clone came up once. The J gene is TRBJ1-6, the V gene TRBV6-6; D gene ambiguous. CDR3 length equals 16 residues. Trimming removed 5 bases at V and 3 bases at J, with 14 bases between. CDR1 is MNHNY and CDR2 is SVGAGI in the germline V gene (reference sequence). In nucleotides, the CDR3 is TGTGCCAGCAGTCCTCCCCGCCGGAACTATAATTCACCCCTCCACTTT. It encodes CASSPPRRNYNSPLHF.

V usage is TRBV28 and J usage is TRBJ1-2; tentatively, D is TRBD1 (5 bases). This CDR3 has 13 amino acids. CDR1 MDHEN and CDR2 SYDVKM come from the germline V gene. Trimming removed 7 bases from V and 4 bases from J, with 13 bases in between. CDR3 region: CASKGVLGYGYTF. Here the CDR3 DNA reads TGTGCCAGCAAAGGGGTATTAGGCTATGGCTACACCTTC.

The CDR3 region is CASGPVANSPLHF. The CDR3 DNA sequence: TGTGCCAGCGGTCCGGTCGCTAATTCACCCCTCCACTTT. The genes are TRBV27 and TRBJ1-6; D not resolved. The CDR3 extends over 13 amino acids. Trimming shortened V by 8 bases and J by 6 bases, and 11 bases separated the two germline ends. Per germline, CDR1 MNHEY and CDR2 SMNVEV (reference sequence).

In this sample, this clone turned up once. The J gene is TRBJ2-5, the V gene TRBV6-1; 7 bases fit TRBD1. The trim removed 3 bases at V and 3 bases at J, leaving 7 bases unmatched. The CDR3 sequence is 15 residues long. Looked up from germline, CDR1 is MNHNS and CDR2 is SASEGT. The CDR3 is CASSDSRDRKETQYF. CDR3 DNA: TGTGCCAGCAGTGATAGCCGGGACAGAAAAGAGACCCAGTACTTC.

This clone appeared a single time. The chain uses TRBV7-8 and TRBJ2-1, with D perhaps assigned TRBD1 or TRBD2 (5 bases each). The CDR3 spans 15 residues. Germline CDR1 SGHVS, CDR2 FQNEAQ. Trimming took off 5 bases at V and 2 bases at J, with 13 bases between the two ends. CDR3 DNA: TGTGCCAGCAGCCGCCCGGGGCGGACCTACAATGAGCAGTTCTTC. Translated, it gives CASSRPGRTYNEQFF. Using reference TRBV7-8 and TRBJ2-1 for the parts outside the CDR3, the full variable domain is GAGVSQSPRYKVAKRGQDVALRCDPISGHVSLFWYQQALGQGPEFLTYFQNEAQLDKSGLPSDRFFAERPEGSVSTLKIQRTQQEDSAVYLCASSRPGRTYNEQFFGPGTRLTVL.

The chain combines TRBV5-1 with TRBJ1-6; weak D call: TRBD1 (6 bases). This CDR3 region has 15 residues. Trimming cost V 0 bases and J 8 bases, with 12 bases left between them. Per the germline V gene, CDR1 is SGHRS and CDR2 is YFSETQ. CDR3 residues: CASSLDGTTDSPLHF. CDR3 DNA sequence: TGCGCCAGCAGCTTGGACGGGACAACCGATTCACCCCTCCACTTT.

The CDR3 bases are TGTGCCATCAGTGAGTCGGAGAGAGTAGACAATCAGCCCCAGCATTTT. Translation gives CAISESERVDNQPQHF. V is TRBV10-3 and J is TRBJ1-5; D not certain. Germline CDR1 reads ENHRY; CDR2 reads SYGVKD. The CDR3 runs 16 residues. The V end was cut by 0 bases, the J end by 3 bases, with 12 bases between.

The chain couples TRBV7-9 to TRBJ1-3; D might be TRBD1 (6 bases). The CDR3 consists of 16 residues. Germline loops: CDR1 SEHNR, CDR2 FQNEAQ (reference sequence). Deletions cut 2 bases from V and 0 bases from J, with 11 bases between. Written as DNA, the CDR3 is TGTGCCAGCAGCTTAACAGGGCTCTCCTCTGGAAACACCATATATTTT. Its translation is CASSLTGLSSGNTIYF.

The chain is built from TRBV5-8 and TRBJ2-7; no clear D gene. With 1 base removed from V and 4 bases from J, the gap between germline ends came to 9 bases. The CDR3 consists of 13 residues. The V gene's germline CDR1 is SGHTS and CDR2 YDEGEE. The CDR3 DNA reads as TGTGCCAGCAGCTTGAAGGGTGAATACGAGCAGTACTTC. Protein product: CASSLKGEYEQYF.

The chain combines TRBV27 with TRBJ2-7; 9 bases map to TRBD1. The germline CDR1 and CDR2 sequences are MNHEY and SMNVEV (reference sequence). V gave up 0 bases and J gave up 1 base; unmatched junction bases: 4. The CDR3 contains 16 residues. The CDR3: CASSLSWDRVSYEQYF. The CDR3 nucleotides are TGTGCCAGCAGTTTATCCTGGGACAGGGTTTCCTACGAGCAGTACTTC.

This clone was found a few times. CDR3 in amino acids: CAWSVPGPLGSGNTIYF. CDR3 coding DNA: TGTGCCTGGAGTGTTCCGGGGCCCTTGGGGTCTGGAAACACCATATATTTT. The chain employs TRBV30 and TRBJ1-3; TRBD1 might be the D (5 bases). Germline V gene sequence: CDR1 GTSNPN, CDR2 SVGIG (reference sequence). The V end was cut by 0 bases, the J end by 1 base, with 16 bases between. This CDR3 is built from 17 residues.

The rearrangement links TRBV5-1 to TRBJ1-1, with D perhaps matching TRBD1 (6 bases). V gave up 3 bases and J gave up 8 bases, with 8 bases separating them. There are 11 residues in the CDR3. Per the germline V gene, CDR1 is SGHRS and CDR2 is YFSETQ. The CDR3: CASSWGTEAFF. The CDR3 DNA is TGCGCCAGCAGCTGGGGGACAGAAGCTTTCTTT.

The chain is built from TRBV5-4 and TRBJ2-1; TRBD2 aligns across 13 bases. This CDR3 has 16 amino acids. CDR1 is SGHNT, CDR2 YYREEE, per germline (reference sequence). V was pared by 4 bases and J by 9 bases, with 10 bases of the junction left unmatched. CDR3 nucleotide sequence: TGTGCCAGCAGCCCCCTCGGGACTAGCGGGGTTAGTGAGCAGTTCTTC. It encodes CASSPLGTSGVSEQFF.

This clone has just one count. This chain connects TRBV6-1 to TRBJ1-5, with D maybe TRBD1 (5 bases). From germline, CDR1 is MNHNS and CDR2 SASEGT. This CDR3 is 13 amino acids long. V gave up 3 bases and J gave up 4 bases, with 7 bases separating them. DNA for the CDR3: TGTGCCAGCAGTGATGGGGCTAATCAGCCCCAGCATTTT. The encoded protein is CASSDGANQPQHF.

This clone was seen just once. V gene TRBV25-1 combines with J gene TRBJ1-1; D is unclear. From germline, CDR1 is MGHDK and CDR2 SYGVNS. CDR3 length equals 14 residues. V was pared by 0 bases and J by 0 bases, with 5 bases between. The chain's CDR3 is CASSEYPVNTEAFF. The CDR3 DNA reads as TGTGCCAGCAGTGAATACCCGGTGAACACTGAAGCTTTCTTT.